The clone carrying this TCR beta chain was observed a handful of times. This CDR3 contains 14 residues. In germline, CDR1 is SGHNT, CDR2 YYREEE (reference sequence). The V end lost 4 bases, the J end lost 4 bases, and 14 bases lay between the germline ends. The data belong to a study of blood T cell repertoires in COVID-19. Method: immunoSEQ multiplex PCR; TCRdb's copy keeps in-frame clones and lacks some. The data contain over 200,000 clones, 88% of them seen just once; the ten biggest clones take up roughly 3.7%. The source is a woman aged 25 to 45 who had been exposed to COVID-19. The chain has TRBV5-4 and TRBJ1-2, with D possibly matching TRBD1 (6 bases). The sample was PBMCs or T cells enriched from blood (not recorded which). In DNA form, the CDR3 reads TGTGCCAGCAGCCCTGGGGGCCAGGGCTATGGCTACACCTTC. Translated, it gives CASSPGGQGYGYTF.